These 19 T cell receptor beta chains were sequenced from one sample in a study of early T cells in non-severe SARS-CoV-2 infection. TCRdb analysed the 5' RACE reads with MiXCR anew, one entry per CDR3 protein. The sample includes some 82,000 distinct CDR3 sequences, about 6% of them seen just once. The sample comprised whole blood. These receptor sequences come from an adult who was a healthcare worker with PCR-confirmed SARS-CoV-2 infection or an uninfected control (not recorded which).

This clonotype was counted ten times or more. The V and J genes are TRBV7-2 and TRBJ2-3; D gene ambiguous. V was trimmed by 2 bases and J by 6 bases, leaving 6 bases between them. Germline V gene data show CDR1 as SGHTA and CDR2 as FQGNSA. This CDR3 comprises 12 residues. The CDR3 DNA is TGTGCCAGCAGCTTATCATCCGATACGCAGTATTTT. Protein product: CASSLSSDTQYF.

This clonotype turned up a few times. The rearrangement links TRBV9 to TRBJ2-7; the match to TRBD2 covers 9 bases. The CDR3 totals 16 residues. The germline gives CDR1 SGDLS, CDR2 YYNGEE. V lost 0 bases, J lost 2 bases, and 6 bases stayed unmatched. In nucleotides, the CDR3 is TGTGCCAGCAGCGTAGGTCCAGGACTAGCGACCTACGAGCAGTACTTC. Amino acids: CASSVGPGLATYEQYF.

This clonotype was seen ten or more times. This chain joins TRBV29-1 and TRBJ2-7, with 9 bases matching TRBD1. The germline V gene has CDR1 SQVTM and CDR2 ANQGSEA. The CDR3 is 13 amino acids. After removal of 5 bases from V and 3 bases from J, the junction contained 5 bases not matched to a gene. The CDR3 sequence is CSVRTGAIYEQYF. CDR3 coding DNA: TGCAGCGTTCGGACAGGGGCGATCTACGAGCAGTACTTC.

The sample holds a few counts of this clonotype. J is TRBJ2-5 and V is TRBV7-9; no reliable D call. V shed 3 bases and J shed 3 bases, with 20 bases lying between them. Germline assignment: CDR1 SEHNR and CDR2 FQNEAQ (reference sequence). The length of the CDR3 is 17 residues. The chain's CDR3 is CASSFGNYGRRKETQYF. The CDR3 nucleotides read TGTGCCAGCAGCTTTGGGAATTACGGACGGAGAAAAGAGACCCAGTACTTC.

In this sample, this clonotype turned up many times. The chain uses TRBV25-1 and TRBJ2-2; the D call may be TRBD1 or TRBD2 (5 bases each). Germline assignment: CDR1 MGHDK and CDR2 SYGVNS. V was clipped by 4 bases and J by 3 bases, with 15 bases between them. The CDR3 consists of 16 residues. CDR3 in DNA: TGTGCCAGCAGTGGGGCTAGCCGGGGCTACACCGGGGAGCTGTTTTTT. The encoded protein is CASSGASRGYTGELFF.

The chain carries TRBV12-3 or TRBV12-4 and TRBJ2-3; D may be TRBD1 (5 bases). The CDR3 is made up of 15 amino acids. V lost 5 bases and J lost 2, with 14 bases in between. The CDR3 bases are TGTGCCAGCAGTATGAGGCAGGGAAACACAGATACGCAGTATTTT. This gives the protein CASSMRQGNTDTQYF.

This clonotype was seen repeatedly, ten times or more. The chain recombines TRBV27 with TRBJ2-5; D unclear. Per germline, CDR1 MNHEY and CDR2 SMNVEV (reference sequence). The CDR3 sequence is 14 residues long. V gave up 5 bases and J gave up 1 base, with 11 bases separating them. The CDR3 is CASSHFTGQETQYF. The CDR3, as DNA: TGTGCCAGCAGTCATTTCACCGGCCAAGAGACCCAGTACTTC.

This clonotype was picked up many times. V gene TRBV19 combines with J gene TRBJ2-1, with 8 bases that match TRBD2. The germline V gene encodes CDR1 LNHDA and CDR2 SQIVND (reference sequence). Losses at the gene ends were 3 bases for V and 0 bases for J; bases not matched to a gene: 10. CDR3 length: 18 residues. The CDR3 here is CASSMGGIAGSSYNEQFF. CDR3 in DNA: TGTGCCAGTAGTATGGGGGGTATAGCGGGGAGCTCCTACAATGAGCAGTTCTTC.

This clonotype was observed at least ten times. The chain joins TRBV19 to TRBJ1-4; possible D gene TRBD1, 5 bases. The CDR3 is 14 amino acids. In germline, CDR1 is LNHDA, CDR2 SQIVND (reference sequence). V gave up 3 bases and J gave up 8 bases, with 13 bases separating them. Here the CDR3 reads CASSMTARSEKLFF. CDR3 coding DNA: TGTGCCAGTAGTATGACAGCAAGGAGCGAAAAACTGTTTTTT. Looking up the rest from reference TRBV19 and TRBJ1-4 gives the full variable domain: DGGITQSPKYLFRKEGQNVTLSCEQNLNHDAMYWYRQDPGQGLRLIYYSQIVNDFQKGDIAEGYSVSREKKESFPLTVTSAQKNPTAFYLCASSMTARSEKLFFGSGTQLSVL.

This clonotype was found a few times. This chain joins TRBV5-4 and TRBJ2-2; 10 nucleotides match TRBD1. CDR1 and CDR2 from the germline V gene are SGHNT and YYREEE (reference sequence). The CDR3 runs 14 residues. The V segment lost 4 bases and the J segment 7 bases; nucleotides outside the gene matches: 4. DNA for the CDR3: TGTGCCAGCAGCATGGGACAGGGGATCGGGGAGCTGTTTTTT. Residues: CASSMGQGIGELFF.

This clonotype was detected ten times or more. The V gene is TRBV4-2, the J gene TRBJ2-5; TRBD2 matches 7 bases. The junction had 6 bases not matched to a gene; V was cut back by 0 bases and J by 5 bases. The CDR3 covers 15 residues. Germline V gene lookup returns CDR1 LGHNA and CDR2 YNFKEQ. DNA of the CDR3: TGTGCCAGCAGCCAAGAGGGCAGCGGGGTTGAGACCCAGTACTTC. Protein: CASSQEGSGVETQYF.

The chain employs TRBV20-1 and TRBJ1-5, with 9 bases matching TRBD1. Germline CDR1 DFQATT, CDR2 SNEGSKA (reference sequence). This CDR3 comprises 14 residues. The J segment lost 3 bases and the V segment lost 6 bases, leaving 6 bases of the junction unmatched. Written as DNA, the CDR3 is TGCAGTGCACGCCGGGACAGGGACAATCAGCCCCAGCATTTT. This codes for CSARRDRDNQPQHF.

This clonotype was detected only a few times. The chain combines TRBV18 with TRBJ2-3, with 7 positions matching TRBD2. The CDR3 length is 15 residues. V lost 3 bases and J lost 5; bases outside the gene matches: 8. The germline CDR1 and CDR2 sequences are KGHSH and LQKENI. In nucleotides, the CDR3 is TGTGCCAGCTCACCTCTAGTGGGAGGGGAAGATACGCAGTATTTT. Its translation: CASSPLVGGEDTQYF.

This clonotype was seen ten or more times. The V and J genes are TRBV7-2 and TRBJ2-3; D possibly corresponds to TRBD2 (6 bases). Trimming shortened V by 5 bases and J by 2 bases, and 11 bases separated the two germline ends. Germline lookup yields CDR1 SGHTA and CDR2 FQGNSA. The CDR3 loop spans 14 amino acids. In DNA, the CDR3 is TGTGCCAGCAGCGCGGGACTTACCACAGATACGCAGTATTTT. This translates into CASSAGLTTDTQYF.

This clonotype was observed a handful of times. The rearrangement links TRBV5-5 to TRBJ1-2; D is uncertain. The CDR3 length is 15 residues. V lost 0 bases, J lost 4 bases, and 13 bases lay in between. The V gene's germline CDR1 is SGHKS and CDR2 YYEKEE (reference sequence). CDR3 residues: CASSLEGLLGYGYTF. As DNA, the CDR3 is TGTGCCAGCAGCTTGGAAGGCCTCTTAGGCTATGGCTACACCTTC.

V gene TRBV7-8 combines with J gene TRBJ2-7; 12 nucleotides line up with TRBD2. J gave up 4 bases and V 6 bases, and 4 bases lay outside the gene matches. The CDR3 spans 14 residues. The germline V gene encodes CDR1 SGHVS and CDR2 FQNEAQ. The CDR3 region is CASSSLAGGYEQYF. CDR3 bases: TGTGCCAGCAGTTCACTAGCGGGAGGTTACGAGCAGTACTTC. The whole variable domain, filled in from reference TRBV7-8 and TRBJ2-7, reads GAGVSQSPRYKVAKRGQDVALRCDPISGHVSLFWYQQALGQGPEFLTYFQNEAQLDKSGLPSDRFFAERPEGSVSTLKIQRTQQEDSAVYLCASSSLAGGYEQYFGPGTRLTVT.

This clonotype was detected ten times or more. J is TRBJ1-1 and V is TRBV27, with 8 positions matching TRBD1. The CDR3 is made up of 15 amino acids. The germline CDR1 and CDR2 sequences are MNHEY and SMNVEV (reference sequence). The junction had 8 bases not matched to a gene; V was cut back by 5 bases and J by 3 bases. The CDR3 is CASSPGQGSDTEAFF. The DNA of the CDR3 is TGTGCCAGCAGTCCAGGACAGGGTAGTGACACTGAAGCTTTCTTT.

This clonotype was picked up many times. The chain is built from TRBV5-1 and TRBJ1-6, with no clear D. Germline CDR1 is SGHRS and CDR2 is YFSETQ. The CDR3 length is 16 residues. The ends were cut back, 4 bases at V and 0 bases at J, with 11 bases in the middle. The CDR3 loop reads CASSDDISSYNSPLHF. CDR3 DNA sequence: TGCGCCAGCAGCGACGACATTAGCTCCTATAATTCACCCCTCCACTTT.

The gene calls are TRBV12-3 or TRBV12-4 and TRBJ2-1; the D is unclear. The CDR3 loop spans 14 amino acids. V was clipped by 3 bases and J by 3 bases, with 9 bases between them. CDR3 DNA: TGTGCCAGCAGTTTCCACCCGGGCTACAATGAGCAGTTCTTC. Its translation is CASSFHPGYNEQFF.